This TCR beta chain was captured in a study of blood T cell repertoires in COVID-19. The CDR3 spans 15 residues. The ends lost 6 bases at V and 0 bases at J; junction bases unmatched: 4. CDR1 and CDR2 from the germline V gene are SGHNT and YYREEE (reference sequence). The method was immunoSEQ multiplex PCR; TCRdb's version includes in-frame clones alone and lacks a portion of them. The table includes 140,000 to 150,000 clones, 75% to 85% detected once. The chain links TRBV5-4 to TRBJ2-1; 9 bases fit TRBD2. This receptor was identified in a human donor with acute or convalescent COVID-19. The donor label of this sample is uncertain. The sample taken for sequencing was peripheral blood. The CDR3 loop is CASTLAGSSYNEQFF. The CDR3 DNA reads TGTGCCAGCACCCTAGCGGGGAGCTCCTACAATGAGCAGTTCTTC.